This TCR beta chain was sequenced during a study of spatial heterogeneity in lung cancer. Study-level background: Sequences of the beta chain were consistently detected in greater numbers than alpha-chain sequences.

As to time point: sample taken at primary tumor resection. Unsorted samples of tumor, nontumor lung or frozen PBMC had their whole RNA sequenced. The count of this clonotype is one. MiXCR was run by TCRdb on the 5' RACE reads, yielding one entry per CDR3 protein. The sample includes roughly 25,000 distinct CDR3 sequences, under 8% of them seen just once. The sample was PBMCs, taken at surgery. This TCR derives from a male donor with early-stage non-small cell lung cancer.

This CDR3 reads CASSLGLAGARAEQFF. The CDR3, as DNA: TGTGCCAGCAGCTTAGGGCTAGCGGGGGCCCGGGCTGAGCAGTTCTTC. V usage is TRBV7-2 and J usage is TRBJ2-1; 10 nucleotides line up with TRBD2. V was clipped by 1 base and J by 9 bases; unmatched bases: 9. The CDR3 loop spans 16 amino acids. Looked up from germline, CDR1 is SGHTA and CDR2 is FQGNSA.